A single sample is the source of the 13 T cell receptor beta chains below, sequenced in a study of shared clonotypes between healthy human individuals. CD8 cells regarded as naive lacked CD45RO, were positively chosen for CCR7, and omitted terminally differentiated effector memory CD45RA+ cells. Profiling relied on immunoSEQ multiplex PCR, and the TCRdb table lists in-frame clones only, not all of them. The sample carries about 2,200,000 clones, roughly 91% recorded once. Sequencing used naive CD8+ T cells from PBMCs. These receptor sequences come from a man in his late teens or twenties in good health. Some clones in this sample may be carry-over from other donors' samples.

The gene calls are TRBV11-3 and TRBJ1-3, with 7 bases identical to TRBD1. The CDR3 spans 19 residues. Germline V gives CDR1 SGHNT, CDR2 YENEEA. The V and J ends lost 5 bases and 0 bases, in that order; junction bases with no gene match: 16. CDR3 protein: CASSPVPAGGTFSGNTIYF. CDR3 DNA: TGTGCCAGCAGCCCGGTTCCGGCAGGGGGGACCTTCTCTGGAAACACCATATATTTT.

The chain's CDR3 is CASSYPDWSISYEQYF. In nucleotides, the CDR3 is TGTGCCAGCAGTTATCCGGACTGGTCTATATCCTACGAGCAGTACTTC. This chain uses TRBV6-9 with TRBJ2-7, with D perhaps matching TRBD2 (5 bases). Germline-derived CDR1 and CDR2 are MNHGY and SVAAGI. The V end was cut by 2 bases, the J end by 1 base, with 15 bases between. This CDR3 has 16 residues.

The chain is built from TRBV6-1 and TRBJ2-2; 11 nucleotides match TRBD1. Losses at the gene ends were 6 bases for V and 4 bases for J; bases not matched to a gene: 1. The CDR3 contains 14 residues. Germline lookup yields CDR1 MNHNS and CDR2 SASEGT. CDR3 sequence (DNA): TGTGCCAGCAGAGGGACAGGGGGCACCGGGGAGCTGTTTTTT. Translation: CASRGTGGTGELFF.

V usage is TRBV5-1 and J usage is TRBJ2-3; D is uncertain. The CDR3 totals 15 residues. V gave up 1 base and J gave up 5 bases, with 14 bases separating them. Germline lookup yields CDR1 SGHRS and CDR2 YFSETQ. The CDR3 DNA follows: TGCGCCAGCAGCTTGAAGGGTAATTGGAAAGATACGCAGTATTTT. This gives the protein CASSLKGNWKDTQYF.

The chain recombines TRBV5-1 with TRBJ2-3; D is unclear. Germline values: CDR1 SGHRS, CDR2 YFSETQ. V was pared by 3 bases and J by 4 bases, with 18 bases between. The CDR3 is 16 amino acids. The CDR3 DNA reads as TGCGCCAGCAGCTCAAACCCCGGGTGGGCTCCAGATACGCAGTATTTT. It codes for CASSSNPGWAPDTQYF.

V usage is TRBV29-1 and J usage is TRBJ2-2; 9 bases match TRBD2. Germline V gene sequence: CDR1 SQVTM, CDR2 ANQGSEA. V lost 7 bases and J lost 5; bases outside the gene matches: 5. The length of the CDR3 is 13 residues. CDR3 DNA sequence: TGCAGCGGACTGACTAGCGGAACCGGGGAGCTGTTTTTT. This codes for CSGLTSGTGELFF.

This clone was found a few times. The V gene is TRBV9, the J gene TRBJ2-1; tentatively, D is TRBD1 (5 bases). V lost 0 bases to trimming and J lost 4 bases, with 11 bases between them. Germline V gene data show CDR1 as SGDLS and CDR2 as YYNGEE. There are 15 residues in the CDR3. CDR3 loop: CASSVARDLYNEQFF. The CDR3 region has the DNA TGTGCCAGCAGCGTAGCCAGGGATCTGTACAATGAGCAGTTCTTC.

The V call is TRBV9, the J call TRBJ2-1; 9 nucleotides line up with TRBD2. Germline V gene data show CDR1 as SGDLS and CDR2 as YYNGEE. The CDR3 contains 18 residues. After removal of 3 bases from V and 6 bases from J, the junction contained 16 bases not matched to a gene. DNA of the CDR3: TGTGCCAGCAGCGGGCCTGATCTAGCGGGACGGCAAATCAATGAGCAGTTCTTC. Encoded protein: CASSGPDLAGRQINEQFF.

The chain employs TRBV4-1 and TRBJ2-7, with D unclear. V shed 4 bases and J shed 4 bases, with 11 bases lying between them. Germline CDR1 MGHRA, CDR2 YSYEKL. The CDR3 is made up of 13 amino acids. The CDR3 spells CASSPRPPYEQYF. In DNA form, the CDR3 reads TGCGCCAGCAGCCCCCGTCCCCCTTACGAGCAGTACTTC.

This clone was picked up one time. This chain uses TRBV7-3 with TRBJ2-3; no clear D gene. The CDR3 is 12 amino acids. The V end lost 4 bases, the J end lost 7 bases, and 9 bases lay between the germline ends. Looked up from germline, CDR1 is SGHTA and CDR2 is FQGTGA. CDR3 sequence (DNA): TGTGCCAGCAGCTCCGGCGACCATACGCAGTATTTT. It translates to CASSSGDHTQYF.

This sequence joins TRBV10-2 and TRBJ2-1; 11 nucleotides match TRBD2. Looked up from germline, CDR1 is WSHSY and CDR2 is SAAADI. After removal of 5 bases from V and 2 bases from J, the junction contained 2 bases not matched to a gene. The CDR3 runs to 15 residues. DNA of the CDR3: TGCGCCAGCAGTACGGGACTAGCGGCCTACAATGAGCAGTTCTTC. It specifies CASSTGLAAYNEQFF.

There are a few counts of this clone. This chain uses TRBV27 with TRBJ1-2, with TRBD1 as a possible D gene (5 bases). V lost 5 bases, J lost 3 bases, and 10 bases lay in between. Germline-derived CDR1 and CDR2 are MNHEY and SMNVEV (reference sequence). CDR3 length: 13 amino acids. The CDR3, as DNA: TGTGCCAGCAGTGTTCGGGGCGACTATGGCTACACCTTC. As protein: CASSVRGDYGYTF.

The chain has TRBV13 and TRBJ1-6; 11 bases fit TRBD1. Per germline, CDR1 PRHDT and CDR2 FYEKMQ (reference sequence). V lost 3 bases, J lost 5 bases, and 0 bases stayed unmatched. The CDR3 has 15 amino acids. For the CDR3, the DNA is TGTGCCAGCAGCTTGGACAGGGGGCATAATTCACCCCTCCACTTT. Amino acids: CASSLDRGHNSPLHF.